This T cell receptor (beta chain) was sequenced in a study of CD8 T cells in Susac syndrome. A quantity of roughly 0.5 to 1 ug RNA underwent reverse transcription using random hexamers. TCR beta CDR3 was amplified by immunoSEQ covering 54 Vbeta and 13 Jbeta. One entry per CDR3 protein results from TCRdb running MiXCR on the immunoSEQ multiplex PCR reads. The table includes around 120,000 distinct CDR3 sequences, approximately 94% detected once. TCR beta sequencing was performed on blood CD8+ and CD4+ T cells. Germline V gene data show CDR1 as SGDLS and CDR2 as YYNGEE. This CDR3 has 13 amino acids. Trimming took off 7 bases at V and 0 bases at J, with 8 bases between the two ends.

Sequenced: CD4+ T cells from PBMCs. The TCR sequence derives from a human donor with multiple sclerosis. The chain recombines TRBV9 with TRBJ2-4, with D unclear. In DNA, the CDR3 is TGTGCCAGCGCGAGGAGAGCCAAAAACATTCAGTACTTC. Translating gives CASARRAKNIQYF.